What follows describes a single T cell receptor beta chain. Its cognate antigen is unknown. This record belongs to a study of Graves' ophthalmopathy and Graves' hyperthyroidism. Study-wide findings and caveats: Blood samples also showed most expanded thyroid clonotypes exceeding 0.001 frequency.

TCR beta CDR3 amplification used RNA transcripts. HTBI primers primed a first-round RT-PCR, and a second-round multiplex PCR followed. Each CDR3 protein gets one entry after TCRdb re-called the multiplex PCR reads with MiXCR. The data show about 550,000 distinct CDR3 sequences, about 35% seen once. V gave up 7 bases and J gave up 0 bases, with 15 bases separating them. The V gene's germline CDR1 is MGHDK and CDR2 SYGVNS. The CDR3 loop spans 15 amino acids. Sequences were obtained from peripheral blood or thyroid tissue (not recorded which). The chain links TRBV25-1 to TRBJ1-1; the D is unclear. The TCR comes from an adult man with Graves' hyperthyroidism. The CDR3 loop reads CASNSNRAVNTEAFF. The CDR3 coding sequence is TGTGCCAGCAATTCGAACCGGGCCGTGAACACTGAAGCTTTCTTT.